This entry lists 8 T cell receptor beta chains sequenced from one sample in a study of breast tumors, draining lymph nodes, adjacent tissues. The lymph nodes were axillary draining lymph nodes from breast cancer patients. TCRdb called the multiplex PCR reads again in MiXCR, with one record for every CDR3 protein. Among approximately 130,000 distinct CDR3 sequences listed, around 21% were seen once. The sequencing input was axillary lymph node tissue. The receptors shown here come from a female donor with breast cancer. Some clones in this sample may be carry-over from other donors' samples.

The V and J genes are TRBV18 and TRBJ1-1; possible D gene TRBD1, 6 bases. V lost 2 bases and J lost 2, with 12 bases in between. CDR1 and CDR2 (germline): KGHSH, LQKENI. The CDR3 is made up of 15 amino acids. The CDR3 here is CASSPFTGTNTEAFF. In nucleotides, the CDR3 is TGTGCCAGCTCACCATTTACAGGGACCAACACTGAAGCTTTCTTT. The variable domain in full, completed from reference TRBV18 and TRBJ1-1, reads NAGVMQNPRHLVRRRGQEARLRCSPMKGHSHVYWYRQLPEEGLKFMVYLQKENIIDESGMPKERFSAEFPKEGPSILRIQQVVRGDSAAYFCASSPFTGTNTEAFFGQGTRLTVV.

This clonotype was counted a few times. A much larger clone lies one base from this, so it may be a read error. The DNA for the CDR3 is TGTGCCAGCAGCTTATTGGTTAGCGGAGATTGCACAAATACGCAGTATTTT. Protein: CASSLLVSGDCTNTQYF. The rearrangement links TRBV7-3 to TRBJ2-3, with a possible D match to TRBD2 (6 bases). The CDR3 runs to 17 residues. The V gene's germline CDR1 is SGHTA and CDR2 FQGTGA.

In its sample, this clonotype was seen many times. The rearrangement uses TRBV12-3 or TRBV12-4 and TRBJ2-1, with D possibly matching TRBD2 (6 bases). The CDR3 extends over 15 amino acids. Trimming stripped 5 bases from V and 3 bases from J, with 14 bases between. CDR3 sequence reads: CASSMSGGSYNEQFF. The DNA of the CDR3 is TGTGCCAGCAGTATGAGCGGAGGGAGCTACAATGAGCAGTTCTTC.

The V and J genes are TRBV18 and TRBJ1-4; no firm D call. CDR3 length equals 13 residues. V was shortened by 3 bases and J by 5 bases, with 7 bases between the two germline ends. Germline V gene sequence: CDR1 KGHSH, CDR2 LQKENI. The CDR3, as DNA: TGTGCCAGCTCACCGCCCTGGAATGAAAAACTGTTTTTT. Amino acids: CASSPPWNEKLFF.

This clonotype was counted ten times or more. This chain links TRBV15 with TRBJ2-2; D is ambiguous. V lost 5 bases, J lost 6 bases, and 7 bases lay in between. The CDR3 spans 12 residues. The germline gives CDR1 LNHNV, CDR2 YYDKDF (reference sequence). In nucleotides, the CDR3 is TGTGCCACCAGCGGCCTTGCCGGGGAGCTGTTTTTT. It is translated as CATSGLAGELFF.

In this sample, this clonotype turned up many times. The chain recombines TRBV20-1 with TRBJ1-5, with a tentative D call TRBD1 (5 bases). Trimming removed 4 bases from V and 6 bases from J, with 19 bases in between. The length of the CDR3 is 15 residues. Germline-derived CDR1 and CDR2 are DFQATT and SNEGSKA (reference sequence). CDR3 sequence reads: CSAKQVGGRAQPQHF. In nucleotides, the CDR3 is TGCAGTGCTAAACAGGTCGGGGGAAGGGCTCAGCCCCAGCATTTT.

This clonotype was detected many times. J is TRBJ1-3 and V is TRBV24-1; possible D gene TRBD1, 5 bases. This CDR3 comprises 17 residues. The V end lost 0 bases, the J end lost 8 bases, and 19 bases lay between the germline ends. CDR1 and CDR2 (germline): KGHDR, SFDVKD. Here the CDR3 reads CATSDLSVGEEGYTIYF. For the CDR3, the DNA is TGTGCCACCAGTGATTTGTCGGTAGGGGAGGAGGGTTACACCATATATTTT.

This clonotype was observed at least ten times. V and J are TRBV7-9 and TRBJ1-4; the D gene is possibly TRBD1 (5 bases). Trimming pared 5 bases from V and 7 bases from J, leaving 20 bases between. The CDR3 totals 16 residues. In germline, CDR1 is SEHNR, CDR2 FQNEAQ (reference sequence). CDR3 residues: CASSPGYGRAGEKLFF. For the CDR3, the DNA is TGTGCCAGCAGCCCCGGCTATGGCAGGGCGGGTGAAAAACTGTTTTTT.